The sample holds a few counts of the clone carrying this TCR beta chain. This sample was taken from a study of early T cells in non-severe SARS-CoV-2 infection. Germline loops: CDR1 SGHVS, CDR2 FQNEAQ. The CDR3 length is 17 residues. With V trimmed by 7 bases and J by 5 bases, 13 bases remained unmatched. TCRdb fed the 5' RACE reads into MiXCR, producing one record per CDR3 protein. Found here are 60,000 to 75,000 distinct CDR3 sequences, about 9.1% of them singletons; the top ten hold less than 20%. This TCR derives from an adult who was a healthcare worker with PCR-confirmed SARS-CoV-2 infection or an uninfected control (not recorded which). The sequences come from whole blood, collected at baseline. The chain uses TRBV7-8 and TRBJ2-3, with 12 nucleotides matching TRBD1. CDR3 residues: CASTQWGGQGAGDTQYF. The CDR3, as DNA: TGTGCCAGCACCCAGTGGGGGGGACAGGGGGCCGGAGATACGCAGTATTTT.